One and the same sample provided the 23 T cell receptor beta chains below, sequenced in a study of blood T cells in healthy people across ages (dated by TCRdb to 2013 to 2016). Library prep was done by 5' RACE. Sequencer: Illumina HiSeq 2500. A second PCR of about 6 to 11 cycles was performed with a sample-barcoded 5' primer and a J-beta primer mix. TCRdb took the public reads, trimmed them with fastp at Q25, ran MiXCR for clone calling and kept in-frame beta chains. One record per CDR3 amino acid sequence lists the most common genes and DNA. In this sample the table shows about 570,000 distinct CDR3 sequences, 27% of which occur a single time. The ten most abundant clones make up less than 20% of the sample. Input material: blood. These receptors were collected from a woman in her 70s in good health.

The chain employs TRBV12-3 or TRBV12-4 and TRBJ2-1; 11 bases align to TRBD2. The CDR3 runs 17 residues. V lost 3 bases and J lost 5; bases outside the gene matches: 9. DNA of the CDR3: TGTGCCAGCAGTTTTGATATAGCGGGGGGGCTCAACAATGAGCAGTTCTTC. The encoded protein is CASSFDIAGGLNNEQFF.

This clonotype has a handful of counts. The chain is built from TRBV5-1 and TRBJ1-1; maybe TRBD1 (5 bases). The germline V and J ends were trimmed by 5 bases and 7 bases, with 12 bases remaining between them. The CDR3 consists of 12 residues. CDR1 is SGHRS and CDR2 is YFSETQ in the germline V gene. The CDR3 here is CASRQVGDEAFF. CDR3 sequence (DNA): TGCGCCAGCAGACAGGTGGGAGATGAAGCTTTCTTT.

The count of this clonotype is one. This may arise from a read error, as a much more abundant clone is one base away. The CDR3 ends on some other residue instead of the conserved phenylalanine or tryptophan, so this is likely a read error. The rearrangement uses TRBV20-1 and TRBJ1-6; possible D gene TRBD1, 5 bases. The V gene's germline CDR1 is DFQATT and CDR2 SNEGSKA (reference sequence). With 3 bases removed from V and 0 bases from J, the gap between germline ends came to 12 bases. The CDR3 spans 16 residues. The CDR3 DNA reads TGCAGTGCTAGCCCCGGGGCGGGCTCCTATAATTCACCCCTCCACCTT. It codes for CSASPGAGSYNSPLHL.

With respect to this clonotype: The junction does not match germline at one end; this may be a read error. The chain couples TRBV28 to TRBJ2-5, with D perhaps TRBD1 or TRBD2 (6 bases each). The end of the DNA is better explained by TRBJ2-1, so the J call may be wrong. Per germline, CDR1 MDHEN and CDR2 SYDVKM. This CDR3 has 14 amino acids. This CDR3 is CASSWGASDKEQFF. CDR3 DNA: TGTGCCAGCAGTTGGGGGGCTAGCGACAAGGAGCAGTTCTTC.

This clonotype showed up just a few times. The chain combines TRBV15 with TRBJ1-1; D gene uncertain. CDR1 is LNHNV and CDR2 is YYDKDF in the germline V gene (reference sequence). The CDR3 contains 13 residues. V lost 0 bases to trimming and J lost 10 bases, with 12 bases between them. Here the CDR3 DNA reads TGTGCCACCAGCAGAGATTTGGAAGAGGGAGCTTTCTTT. Its translation is CATSRDLEEGAFF. Complete variable domain (other parts from reference TRBV15 and TRBJ1-1): DAMVIQNPRYQVTQFGKPVTLSCSQTLNHNVMYWYQQKSSQAPKLLFHYYDKDFNNEADTPDNFQSRRPNTSFCFLDIRSPGLGDTAMYLCATSRDLEEGAFFGQGTRLTVV.

The rearrangement uses TRBV7-6 and TRBJ1-1; the match to TRBD1 covers 7 bases. The junction had 2 bases not matched to a gene; V was cut back by 0 bases and J by 4 bases. This CDR3 has 14 amino acids. Germline values: CDR1 SGHVS, CDR2 FNYEAQ. The chain's CDR3 is CASSLAGQFTEAFF. The CDR3 coding sequence is TGTGCCAGCAGCTTAGCGGGACAGTTCACTGAAGCTTTCTTT.

This chain uses TRBV9 with TRBJ2-7, with TRBD2 matching 7 bases. Germline CDR1 SGDLS, CDR2 YYNGEE. Unmatched junction bases numbered 9, after V lost 0 bases and J lost 6 bases. The CDR3 runs to 15 residues. The CDR3 DNA sequence: TGTGCCAGCAGCGTAGACGAGCGGGGATGGGTCGAGCAGTACTTC. Translated: CASSVDERGWVEQYF.

The genes are TRBV28 and TRBJ1-2, with D unresolved. V was cut by 1 base and J by 0 bases, with 3 bases left in between. The germline gives CDR1 MDHEN, CDR2 SYDVKM. This CDR3 spans 13 amino acids. CDR3 amino acids: CASSLSANYGYTF. CDR3 DNA: TGTGCCAGCAGTTTATCGGCTAACTATGGCTACACCTTC.

This clonotype turned up a few times. The chain is built from TRBV11-3 and TRBJ2-7; 8 nucleotides agree with TRBD2. V dropped 8 bases and J dropped 2; count of bases not matched to a gene: 8. Germline V gives CDR1 SGHNT, CDR2 YENEEA. CDR3 size: 14 residues. CDR3 in amino acids: CASGLSGTAYEQYF. The CDR3 DNA reads TGTGCCAGCGGTCTTAGCGGGACCGCCTACGAGCAGTACTTC.

The chain employs TRBV4-1 and TRBJ2-5; tentative D call: TRBD2 (5 bases). Germline V lookup: CDR1 MGHRA, CDR2 YSYEKL. Trimming removed 6 bases at V and 3 bases at J, with 17 bases between. The CDR3 runs 15 residues. The CDR3 DNA reads TGCGCCAGCAGGCACAATGAGGGCACGAAAGAGACCCAGTACTTC. Its protein product is CASRHNEGTKETQYF.

This clonotype was counted at least ten times. The rearrangement links TRBV5-1 to TRBJ1-5, with a weak D call TRBD1 (5 bases). Germline CDR1 is SGHRS and CDR2 is YFSETQ. Deletions cut 1 base from V and 6 bases from J, with 14 bases between. This CDR3 contains 15 residues. The CDR3 sequence is CASSLTSGTTQPQHF. The CDR3, as DNA: TGCGCCAGCAGCTTGACATCCGGGACGACTCAGCCCCAGCATTTT. Based on the CDR3 plus reference TRBV5-1 and TRBJ1-5, the full variable domain is KAGVTQTPRYLIKTRGQQVTLSCSPISGHRSVSWYQQTPGQGLQFLFEYFSETQRNKGNFPGRFSGRQFSNSRSEMNVSTLELGDSALYLCASSLTSGTTQPQHFGDGTRLSIL.

This clonotype was seen only a few times. This chain uses TRBV29-1 with TRBJ2-4; TRBD1 might be the D (5 bases). Deletions cut 6 bases from V and 3 bases from J, with 15 bases between. The CDR3 runs to 14 residues. Germline CDR1 reads SQVTM; CDR2 reads ANQGSEA. The CDR3 spells CSVALGVGKNIQYF. The CDR3 nucleotides read TGCAGCGTAGCCCTAGGGGTTGGCAAAAACATTCAGTACTTC.

The chain couples TRBV14 to TRBJ1-2, with 7 bases aligning to TRBD1. Per the germline V gene, CDR1 is SGHDN and CDR2 is FVKESK. The V segment lost 6 bases and the J segment 7 bases; nucleotides outside the gene matches: 8. The CDR3 runs 13 residues. This CDR3 is CASSSQQGSGYTF. CDR3 in DNA: TGTGCCAGCAGTTCACAACAGGGGAGTGGCTACACCTTC.

The V and J genes are TRBV12-3 or TRBV12-4 and TRBJ2-2; no clear D gene. This CDR3 is 12 amino acids long. The V gene lost 9 bases and the J gene lost 5 bases, with 10 bases spanning the gap. The CDR3 loop is CASVPKTGELFF. In nucleotides, the CDR3 is TGTGCCAGTGTCCCTAAGACCGGGGAGCTGTTTTTT.

There are a few counts of this clonotype. The CDR3 here is CSGFTGDLYGYTF. Here the CDR3 DNA reads TGCAGTGGTTTTACGGGAGACCTCTATGGCTACACCTTC. V and J are TRBV20-1 and TRBJ1-2; D gene ambiguous. The V end lost 7 bases, the J end lost 4 bases, and 16 bases lay between the germline ends. The CDR3 is 13 amino acids. From germline, CDR1 is DFQATT and CDR2 SNEGSKA (reference sequence).

The V and J genes are TRBV5-6 and TRBJ1-5, with D possibly being TRBD1 (5 bases). The germline gives CDR1 SGHDT, CDR2 YYEEEE. The CDR3 has 11 residues. V was trimmed by 10 bases and J by 9 bases, leaving 14 bases between them. The CDR3 sequence is CAETGRGPQHF. CDR3 in DNA: TGTGCCGAGACCGGGAGGGGGCCCCAGCATTTT.

Written as DNA, the CDR3 is TGTGCCAGCAGCGCCGGGACTCAGGCCGGGAAGACAGATACGCAGTATTTT. As protein: CASSAGTQAGKTDTQYF. The rearrangement uses TRBV7-6 and TRBJ2-3; possibly TRBD2 for D (6 bases). Deletions cut 5 bases from V and 3 bases from J, with 21 bases between. This CDR3 spans 17 amino acids. Germline V gene sequence: CDR1 SGHVS, CDR2 FNYEAQ.

This clonotype has a handful of counts. This chain links TRBV15 with TRBJ1-4, with D unresolved. V lost 5 bases and J lost 5, with 15 bases in between. The CDR3 has 15 residues. The germline V gene has CDR1 LNHNV and CDR2 YYDKDF (reference sequence). CDR3 in DNA: TGTGCCACCAGCGTAACACAGAAGCCGAATGAAAAACTGTTTTTT. Residues: CATSVTQKPNEKLFF.

This chain connects TRBV7-2 to TRBJ2-5, with D maybe TRBD1 (7 bases). CDR1 SGHTA and CDR2 FQGNSA come from the germline V gene. V lost 5 bases to trimming and J lost 5 bases, with 18 bases between them. CDR3 length: 15 residues. DNA of the CDR3: TGTGCCAGCAGCGTCACCCAGGGGGGCGAGGAGACCCAGTACTTC. The encoded protein is CASSVTQGGEETQYF.

V gene TRBV4-3 combines with J gene TRBJ2-5; 8 nucleotides line up with TRBD2. With 0 bases clipped from V and 5 bases from J, the junction kept 8 bases outside the gene matches. Per germline, CDR1 LGHNA and CDR2 YSLEER. CDR3 size: 16 residues. Here the CDR3 reads CASSQDWAPGGETQYF. Here the CDR3 DNA reads TGCGCCAGCAGCCAAGATTGGGCCCCGGGGGGGGAGACCCAGTACTTC.

This clonotype occurred a few times. Here the CDR3 reads CASSYDHGVNSGNTIYF. The CDR3 DNA is TGTGCCAGCAGCTACGATCACGGGGTGAACTCTGGAAACACCATATATTTT. The chain employs TRBV4-2 and TRBJ1-3; D remains ambiguous. Trimming cost V 5 bases and J 0 bases, with 17 bases left between them. This CDR3 has 17 residues. Germline CDR1 and CDR2: LGHNA and YNFKEQ.

This clonotype came up a few times. V gene TRBV20-1 combines with J gene TRBJ2-1; 8 bases agree with TRBD1. Germline assignment: CDR1 DFQATT and CDR2 SNEGSKA (reference sequence). This CDR3 comprises 15 residues. Germline trimming cut 1 base from V and 4 bases from J; bases unmatched to any gene: 6. This CDR3 reads CSARARDRNYNEQFF. CDR3 bases: TGCAGTGCTAGAGCCCGGGACAGGAATTACAATGAGCAGTTCTTC.

In DNA form, the CDR3 reads TGTGCCAGCAGCTTAGATGGCAGTTATTATGGCTACACCTTC. Translated, it gives CASSLDGSYYGYTF. This chain links TRBV7-2 with TRBJ1-2; D not certain. The CDR3 totals 14 residues. The germline gives CDR1 SGHTA, CDR2 FQGNSA. Trimming took off 1 base at V and 5 bases at J, with 11 bases between the two ends.